Shown below are 3 T cell receptor beta chains from a single sample sequenced in a study of cytomegalovirus exposure and HLA in healthy donors. With 60 Vbeta and 13 Jbeta primers, the PCR was carried out. Repertoires were generated with immunoSEQ multiplex PCR, while TCRdb's copy carries only in-frame clones and drops some. This table has approximately 160,000 clones, roughly four fifths appearing once. The sample consisted of PBMCs. The receptors were gathered from a man in his forties in good health and CMV-seronegative.

The chain carries TRBV12-2 and TRBJ2-7; the D call in the table, TRBD2, was not verified against the DNA. TRBV12-2 is annotated as a pseudogene. This CDR3 contains 14 residues. CDR3: CASRPAERVYEQYV. In DNA, the CDR3 is TGTGCAAGTCGCCCAGCTGAGCGGGTATACGAGCAGTACGTC.

This clone was counted a few times. This chain joins TRBV19 and TRBJ1-6; D perhaps matches TRBD1 (5 bases). Germline CDR1 reads LNHDA; CDR2 reads SQIVND (reference sequence). This CDR3 comprises 14 residues. V lost 8 bases to trimming and J lost 5 bases, with 13 bases between them. The CDR3 DNA follows: TGTGCCAGTGGGGGGGTGACTGATAATTCACCCCTCCACTTT. Residues: CASGGVTDNSPLHF.

The chain joins TRBV7-9 to TRBJ2-3, with a weak D call TRBD2 (5 bases). The germline V gene has CDR1 SEHNR and CDR2 FQNEAQ (reference sequence). CDR3 length: 13 amino acids. The V gene lost 6 bases and the J gene lost 2 bases, with 9 bases spanning the gap. The CDR3 DNA sequence: TGTGCCAGCAGGCCGAGGGACACAGATACGCAGTATTTT. The encoded protein is CASRPRDTDTQYF.